This T cell receptor (beta chain) appears in the sequencing data of a study of blood T cells in healthy people across ages. Study-wide results and limits: While age rose, TCR beta diversity per million T cells dropped in a roughly linear way.

Concerning this clonotype itself: The antigen remains unidentified.

PCR was performed a second time for about 7 to 12 cycles using a sample-barcoded 5' primer and a J-beta primer mix. Every single cDNA molecule received a tag from a template-switch adaptor with 12 random nucleotides. All samples gave at least 3 million CDR3-containing paired-end reads. TCRdb called the 5' RACE reads again in MiXCR, with one record for every CDR3 protein. The sample carries almost 800,000 distinct CDR3 sequences, 58% recorded once. V lost 2 bases and J lost 0; bases outside the gene matches: 11. In germline, CDR1 is SGHTA, CDR2 FQGNSA. The CDR3 totals 19 residues. The specimen was blood. This sequence was found in a man aged 30 to 39 in good health. The V gene is TRBV7-2, the J gene TRBJ2-7; 12 bases are shared with TRBD2. Written as DNA, the CDR3 is TGTGCCAGCAGCTTACAGTATGCGACTAGCGGGAGTGGCTCCTACGAGCAGTACTTC. Amino acids: CASSLQYATSGSGSYEQYF.